This TCR beta chain emerged from a study of radiotherapy plus CTLA-4 blockade in lung cancer. Germline V gene data show CDR1 as SGHTA and CDR2 as FQGNSA. Trimming cost V 5 bases and J 2 bases, with 19 bases left between them. The CDR3 consists of 18 residues. Clones were sequenced by immunoSEQ multiplex PCR, and TCRdb holds only the in-frame ones, with some missing. The data contain tens of thousands of clones, 77% of them seen just once; the ten biggest clones take up roughly 4%. The sample in question was peripheral blood, obtained from a patient treated with radiotherapy plus ipilimumab. The receptor was isolated from a human donor with non-small cell lung cancer who had a partial response to radiotherapy plus ipilimumab. The chain has TRBV7-2 and TRBJ2-6; weak D call: TRBD1 (6 bases). DNA for the CDR3: TGTGCCAGCAGCGAATATCCCCCCAACAGGGCTGGGGCCAACGTCCTGACTTTC. It specifies CASSEYPPNRAGANVLTF.